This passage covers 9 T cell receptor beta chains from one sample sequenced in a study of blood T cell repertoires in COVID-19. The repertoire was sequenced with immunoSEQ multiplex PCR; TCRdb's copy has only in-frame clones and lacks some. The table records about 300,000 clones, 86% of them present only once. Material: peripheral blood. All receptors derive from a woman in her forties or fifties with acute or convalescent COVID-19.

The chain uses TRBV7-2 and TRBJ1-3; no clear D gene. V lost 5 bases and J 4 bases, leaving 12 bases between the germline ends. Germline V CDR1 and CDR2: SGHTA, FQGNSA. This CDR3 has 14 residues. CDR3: CASSHVGPGNTIYF. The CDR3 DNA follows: TGTGCCAGCAGCCATGTCGGTCCGGGAAACACCATATATTTT.

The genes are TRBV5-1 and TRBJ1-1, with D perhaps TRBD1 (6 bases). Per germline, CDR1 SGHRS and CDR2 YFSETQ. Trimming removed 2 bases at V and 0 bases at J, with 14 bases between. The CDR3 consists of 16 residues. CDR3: CASSFGQRVMNTEAFF. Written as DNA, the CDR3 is TGCGCCAGCAGCTTTGGACAGAGAGTCATGAACACTGAAGCTTTCTTT.

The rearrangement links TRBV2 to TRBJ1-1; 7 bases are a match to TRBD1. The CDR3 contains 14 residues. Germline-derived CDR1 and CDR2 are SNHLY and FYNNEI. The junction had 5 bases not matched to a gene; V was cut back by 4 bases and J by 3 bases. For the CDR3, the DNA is TGTGCCAGCAGTGGTAGACAGGGATACACTGAAGCTTTCTTT. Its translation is CASSGRQGYTEAFF.

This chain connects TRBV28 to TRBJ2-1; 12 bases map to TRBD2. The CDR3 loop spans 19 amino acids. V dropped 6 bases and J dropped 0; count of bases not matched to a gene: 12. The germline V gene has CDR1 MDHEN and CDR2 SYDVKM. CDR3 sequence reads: CASSPGLAGPNYSYNEQFF. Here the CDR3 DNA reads TGTGCCAGCAGCCCTGGACTAGCGGGACCAAACTACTCCTACAATGAGCAGTTCTTC.

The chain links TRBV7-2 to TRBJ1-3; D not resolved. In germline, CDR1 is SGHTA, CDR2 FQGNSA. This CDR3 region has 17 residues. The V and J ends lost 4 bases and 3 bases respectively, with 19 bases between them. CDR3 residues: CASSSTGVGRDGNTIYF. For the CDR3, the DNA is TGTGCCAGCAGCTCCACCGGGGTTGGACGGGATGGAAACACCATATATTTT.

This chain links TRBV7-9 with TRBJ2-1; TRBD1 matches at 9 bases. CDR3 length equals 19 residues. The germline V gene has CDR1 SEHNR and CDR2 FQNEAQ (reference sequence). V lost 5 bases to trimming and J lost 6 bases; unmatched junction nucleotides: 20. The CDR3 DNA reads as TGTGCCAGCAGCACGTACTCCGTTTGGGGGACAGGGATGGTCAATGAGCAGTTCTTC. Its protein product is CASSTYSVWGTGMVNEQFF.

The CDR3 is CASSSPWGGSTEAFF. DNA for the CDR3: TGTGCCAGCAGTTCCCCTTGGGGGGGTAGCACTGAAGCTTTCTTT. This chain joins TRBV28 and TRBJ1-1; TRBD1 is a possible D gene (5 bases). The V end lost 4 bases, the J end lost 4 bases, and 16 bases lay between the germline ends. Germline CDR1 reads MDHEN; CDR2 reads SYDVKM. The CDR3 runs to 15 residues.

CDR3 residues: CASSLGGVLNSPLHF. The CDR3 DNA is TGTGCCAGCAGCTTGGGGGGAGTCCTGAATTCACCCCTCCACTTT. V and J are TRBV7-3 and TRBJ1-6; a weak D match, TRBD1 (5 bases). The CDR3 is made up of 15 amino acids. Germline V gene sequence: CDR1 SGHTA, CDR2 FQGTGA. The V and J ends lost 3 bases and 7 bases respectively, with 13 bases between them.

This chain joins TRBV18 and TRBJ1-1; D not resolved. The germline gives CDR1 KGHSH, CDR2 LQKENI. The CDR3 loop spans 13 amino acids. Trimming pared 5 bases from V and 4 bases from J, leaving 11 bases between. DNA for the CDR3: TGTGCCAGCTCAAAGACGGACTCCACTGAAGCTTTCTTT. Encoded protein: CASSKTDSTEAFF.